The clone carrying this T cell receptor beta chain has a handful of counts. The V end was cut by 5 bases, the J end by 4 bases, with 12 bases between. The germline V gene has CDR1 SEHNR and CDR2 FQNEAQ (reference sequence). The CDR3 totals 14 residues. The data were taken from a study of blood T cells in healthy people across ages. Primers used in a second PCR of about 6 to 11 cycles were a sample-barcoded 5' primer and a J-beta primer mix. TCRdb independently ran MiXCR on the 5' RACE reads; one entry per CDR3 protein. Of 600,000 or so distinct CDR3 sequences in the sample, 20% to 25% were seen once. The sequence came from a man aged 65 to 85 in good health. Sequencing input: blood. This rearrangement joins TRBV7-9 to TRBJ1-5; unclear D gene. CDR3 region: CASSPMGINQPQHF. The CDR3 DNA reads TGTGCCAGCAGCCCCATGGGGATTAATCAGCCCCAGCATTTT.